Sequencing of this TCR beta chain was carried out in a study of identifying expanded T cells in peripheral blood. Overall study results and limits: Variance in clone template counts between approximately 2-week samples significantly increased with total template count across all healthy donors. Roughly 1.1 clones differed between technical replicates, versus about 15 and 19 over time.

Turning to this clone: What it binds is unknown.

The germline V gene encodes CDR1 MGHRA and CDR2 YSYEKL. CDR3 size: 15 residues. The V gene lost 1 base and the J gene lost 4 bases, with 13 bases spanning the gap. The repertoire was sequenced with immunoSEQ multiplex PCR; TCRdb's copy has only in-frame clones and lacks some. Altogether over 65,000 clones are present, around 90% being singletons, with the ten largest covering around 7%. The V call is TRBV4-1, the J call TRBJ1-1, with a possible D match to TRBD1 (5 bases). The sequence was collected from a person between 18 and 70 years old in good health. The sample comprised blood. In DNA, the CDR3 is TGCGCCAGCAGCCAAGGTCCGGGGGATCGCACTGAAGCTTTCTTT. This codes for CASSQGPGDRTEAFF.